Presented here are 17 T cell receptor beta chains from one specimen sequenced in a study of cytomegalovirus exposure and HLA in healthy donors. A multiplex PCR was run with 60 Vbeta primers and 13 Jbeta primers. Profiling relied on immunoSEQ multiplex PCR, and the TCRdb table lists in-frame clones only, not all of them. This sample yields 110,000 or so clones, of which 60% to 80% are seen a single time; 5.4% belongs to the top ten. The sequenced sample was PBMCs. These receptor sequences come from a woman under 40 in good health and CMV-seropositive.

The CDR3 bases are TGTGCCAGCAGCGTAGGGTTGGTAGCGGGAGTGGGTGAGCAGTTCTTC. Its protein is CASSVGLVAGVGEQFF. The chain carries TRBV9 and TRBJ2-1; 9 nucleotides match TRBD2. Per the germline V gene, CDR1 is SGDLS and CDR2 is YYNGEE. V was clipped by 0 bases and J by 9 bases; unmatched bases: 10. CDR3 length: 16 amino acids.

J is TRBJ2-1 and V is TRBV19; TRBD1 is a possible D gene (5 bases). V lost 4 bases, J lost 0 bases, and 7 bases lay in between. Germline lookup yields CDR1 LNHDA and CDR2 SQIVND (reference sequence). This CDR3 has 14 residues. This CDR3 is CASSRQSSYNEQFF. CDR3 DNA sequence: TGTGCCAGTAGTAGACAGAGCTCCTACAATGAGCAGTTCTTC.

The V and J genes are TRBV19 and TRBJ1-5, with 10 nucleotides matching TRBD1. The length of the CDR3 is 14 residues. V was pared by 7 bases and J by 5 bases, with 5 bases of the junction left unmatched. Germline CDR1 LNHDA, CDR2 SQIVND (reference sequence). The CDR3 DNA sequence: TGTGCCAGTACGGACAGGGGGGTGGATCAGCCCCAGCATTTT. This encodes CASTDRGVDQPQHF.

V gene TRBV25-1 combines with J gene TRBJ1-6, with a possible D match to TRBD1 (6 bases). Trimming removed 4 bases at V and 5 bases at J, with 9 bases between. Germline CDR1 and CDR2: MGHDK and SYGVNS. The CDR3 has 14 residues. This chain's CDR3 is CASSGQADNSPLHF. The DNA for the CDR3 is TGTGCCAGCAGTGGACAGGCGGATAATTCACCCCTCCACTTT.

The chain uses TRBV14 and TRBJ1-1, with no clear D. The germline V gene encodes CDR1 SGHDN and CDR2 FVKESK. The CDR3 consists of 15 residues. With 1 base removed from V and 0 bases from J, the gap between germline ends came to 9 bases. The chain's CDR3 is CASSQVSGLNTEAFF. The CDR3 DNA follows: TGTGCCAGCAGCCAAGTCTCGGGGTTGAACACTGAAGCTTTCTTT.

The V gene is TRBV5-6, the J gene TRBJ2-7; possibly TRBD1 for D (5 bases). Trimming pared 1 base from V and 1 base from J, leaving 12 bases between. The CDR3 has 15 amino acids. CDR1 SGHDT and CDR2 YYEEEE come from the germline V gene. Here the CDR3 DNA reads TGTGCCAGCAGCTTGTACAGGCAGAGATCCTACGAGCAGTACTTC. Translation gives CASSLYRQRSYEQYF.

The chain couples TRBV29-1 to TRBJ1-1, with D tentatively TRBD1 (6 bases). Looked up from germline, CDR1 is SQVTM and CDR2 is ANQGSEA. Between the trimmed V and J ends, which lost 7 bases and 0 bases, there was a span of 12 bases. This CDR3 region has 13 residues. DNA of the CDR3: TGCAGCGCTCACAGGGCTTTGAACACTGAAGCTTTCTTT. Encoded protein: CSAHRALNTEAFF. Full variable domain (remainder filled in from reference TRBV29-1 and TRBJ1-1): SAVISQKPSRDICQRGTSLTIQCQVDSQVTMMFWYRQQPGQSLTLIATANQGSEATYESGFVIDKFPISRPNLTFSTLTVSNMSPEDSSIYLCSAHRALNTEAFFGQGTRLTVV.

The CDR3 nucleotides read TGTGCCAGCAGTTTAGGCGGGGGTTCAGATACGCAGTATTTT. Protein product: CASSLGGGSDTQYF. This chain uses TRBV6-5 with TRBJ2-3; TRBD2 matches 7 bases. The ends lost 4 bases at V and 4 bases at J; junction bases unmatched: 5. Germline-derived CDR1 and CDR2 are MNHEY and SVGAGI. This CDR3 spans 14 amino acids.

J is TRBJ2-1 and V is TRBV11-2, with D uncertain. The V and J ends lost 7 bases and 4 bases respectively, with 11 bases between them. CDR3 length: 13 amino acids. The germline V gene encodes CDR1 SGHAT and CDR2 FQNNGV. Written as DNA, the CDR3 is TGTGCCAGCACCGAGAACAGTTACAATGAGCAGTTCTTC. Translated, it gives CASTENSYNEQFF.

This chain joins TRBV15 and TRBJ1-5, with a possible D match to TRBD1 (5 bases). Trimming pared 6 bases from V and 2 bases from J, leaving 14 bases between. Germline V gene data show CDR1 as LNHNV and CDR2 as YYDKDF (reference sequence). This CDR3 has 15 amino acids. The CDR3 loop is CATRVEGEGNQPQHF. CDR3 coding DNA: TGTGCCACCAGAGTGGAAGGGGAAGGCAATCAGCCCCAGCATTTT.

The rearrangement uses TRBV4-2 and TRBJ1-5; 7 bases are a match to TRBD1. Per germline, CDR1 LGHNA and CDR2 YNFKEQ. Losses at the gene ends were 5 bases for V and 4 bases for J; bases not matched to a gene: 8. The CDR3 is 15 residues long. The CDR3 bases are TGTGCCAGCAGCGCGTCGACAGGGTCTAATCAGCCCCAGCATTTT. Protein sequence: CASSASTGSNQPQHF.

This clone was counted only a few times. The chain has TRBV4-1 and TRBJ2-2, with 10 bases lining up with TRBD2. After removal of 0 bases from V and 0 bases from J, the junction contained 4 bases not matched to a gene. The CDR3 length is 18 residues. Germline CDR1 MGHRA, CDR2 YSYEKL. CDR3 residues: CASSQERLAGANTGELFF. The CDR3 coding sequence is TGCGCCAGCAGCCAAGAGAGGCTAGCGGGGGCGAACACCGGGGAGCTGTTTTTT.

V gene TRBV6-6 combines with J gene TRBJ2-1, with a weak D call TRBD2 (6 bases). The CDR3 is made up of 15 amino acids. CDR1 MNHNY and CDR2 SVGAGI come from the germline V gene (reference sequence). V was clipped by 6 bases and J by 7 bases, with 19 bases between them. The CDR3 sequence: CASSYLGGASNEQFF. The CDR3 DNA reads as TGTGCCAGCAGCTATCTCGGAGGGGCCTCTAATGAGCAGTTCTTC.

J is TRBJ2-7 and V is TRBV9; 8 nucleotides align to TRBD2. From germline, CDR1 is SGDLS and CDR2 YYNGEE. V shed 5 bases, J shed 0 bases, and the junction held 4 bases outside the gene matches. This CDR3 spans 14 amino acids. CDR3 in amino acids: CASSRGGTSYEQYF. In nucleotides, the CDR3 is TGTGCCAGCAGTCGGGGGGGTACCTCCTACGAGCAGTACTTC.

This clone has only a few counts. This chain connects TRBV18 to TRBJ1-6; the D is unclear. This CDR3 spans 15 amino acids. Germline CDR1 is KGHSH and CDR2 is LQKENI. The V end lost 3 bases, the J end lost 7 bases, and 13 bases lay between the germline ends. The CDR3 loop is CASSPNGLINSPLHF. DNA for the CDR3: TGTGCCAGCTCACCGAACGGACTGATCAATTCACCCCTCCACTTT.

Points on this clone: An end of the junction differs from the germline gene, which may be a read error. V gene TRBV6-4 combines with J gene TRBJ2-7; 11 bases agree with TRBD1. The CDR3 spans 15 residues. Germline V gives CDR1 MRHNA, CDR2 SNTAGT. CDR3 loop: CASSVPGQGVPGVNF. The CDR3 DNA reads as TGTGCCAGCAGTGTCCCGGGACAGGGGGTCCCCGGAGTTAACTTC.

The rearrangement joins TRBV19 to TRBJ1-5, with a tentative D call TRBD1 (6 bases). In germline, CDR1 is LNHDA, CDR2 SQIVND (reference sequence). V was trimmed by 6 bases and J by 4 bases, leaving 16 bases between them. The CDR3 sequence is 15 residues long. CDR3 bases: TGTGCCAGTAGCCATCTCGGACAGAATAATCAGCCCCAGCATTTT. It codes for CASSHLGQNNQPQHF.